One T cell receptor (beta chain) is described in this entry. The antigen is unknown. Sequence at one end of the junction differs from germline and may be a read error. This specimen belongs to a study of vaccination and CD4 T cells after COVID-19. The Oncomine TCR Beta short-read assay sequenced DNA from cultured CD4+ T cells. TCRdb re-derived calls from the PCR reads in MiXCR, one entry per CDR3 protein. The data contain under 20,000 distinct CDR3 sequences, around a third of them singletons. There are 14 residues in the CDR3. Germline V lookup: CDR1 DFQATT, CDR2 SNEGSKA (reference sequence). Treatment meaning: roughly 11-day PBMC culture with coronavirus spike peptide pools or control peptides (ViraFEST assay).

The sample taken for sequencing was cultured CD4+ T cells from blood. The receptor was isolated from a human donor with COVID-19. This chain links TRBV20-1 with TRBJ2-2; 9 bases agree with TRBD1. The CDR3: CSARGQGRNGELFF. The CDR3 DNA reads TGCAGTGCAAGAGGACAGGGGAGGAACGGGGAGCTGTTTTTT.